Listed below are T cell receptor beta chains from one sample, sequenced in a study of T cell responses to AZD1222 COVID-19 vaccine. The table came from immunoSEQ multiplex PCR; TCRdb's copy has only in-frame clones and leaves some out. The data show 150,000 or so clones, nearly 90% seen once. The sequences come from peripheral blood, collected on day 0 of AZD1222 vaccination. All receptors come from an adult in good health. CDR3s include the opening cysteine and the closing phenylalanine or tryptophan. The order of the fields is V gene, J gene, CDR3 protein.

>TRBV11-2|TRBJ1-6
CASGRLDGSDSPLHF
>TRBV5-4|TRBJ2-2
CASSPTGRHPNTGELFF
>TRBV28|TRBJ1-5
CASSYLRDLPQHF
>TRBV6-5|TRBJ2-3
CASSISGMTDTQYF
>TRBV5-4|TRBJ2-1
CASSYGGRRSYNEQFF
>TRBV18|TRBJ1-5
CASSQDGNQPQHF
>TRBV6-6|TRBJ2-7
CASATGGLAYEQYF
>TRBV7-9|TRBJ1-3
CASSLVVGDTIYF
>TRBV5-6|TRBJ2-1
CASSLEGSGRKFF
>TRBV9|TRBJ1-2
CASSDGVRPNYGYTF
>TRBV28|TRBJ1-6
CASSSVGTLNSPLHF
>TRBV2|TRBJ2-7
CASSLVNSRILF
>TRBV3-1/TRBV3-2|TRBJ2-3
CASSLRTSGRNTQYF
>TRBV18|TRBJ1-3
CASSLIPRASSGNTIYF
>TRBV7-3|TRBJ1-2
CASSLPRGSGYTF
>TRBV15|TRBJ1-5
CATSRTPGEGNQPQHF
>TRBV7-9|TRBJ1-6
CASSAFSTGGRYNSPLHF
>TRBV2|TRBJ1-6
CASSELGPNSPLHF
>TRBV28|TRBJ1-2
CASSRVRRSGYTF
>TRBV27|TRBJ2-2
CASHFSAALNTGELFF
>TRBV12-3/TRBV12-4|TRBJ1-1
CASTLEGTEAFF
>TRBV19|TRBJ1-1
CASRERGKTNTEAFF
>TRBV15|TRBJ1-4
CATSRELYGGNEKLFF
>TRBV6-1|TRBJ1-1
CASSDGGGSTEAFF
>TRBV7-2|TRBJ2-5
CASSLGQGETQYF
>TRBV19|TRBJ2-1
CASESGSSYNEQFF
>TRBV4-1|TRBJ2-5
CASSQGDQQETQYF
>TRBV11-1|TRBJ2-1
CASSFNGPNEQFF
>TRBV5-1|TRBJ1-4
CASSSGQGSNEKLFF
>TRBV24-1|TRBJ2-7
CATSPVDSYEQYF
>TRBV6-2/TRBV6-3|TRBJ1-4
CASSRGQGSSEKLFF
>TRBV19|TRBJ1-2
CASTPRNYGYTF
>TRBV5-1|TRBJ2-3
CASSPGAGHSTDTQYF
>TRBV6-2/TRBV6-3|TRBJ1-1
CASSYPGNTEAFF
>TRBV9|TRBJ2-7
CASSATGSGQYF
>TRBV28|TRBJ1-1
CASSLVGPGDTEAFF
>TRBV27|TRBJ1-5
CAIKPGPEGHQPQHF
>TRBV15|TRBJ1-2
CATSRGTGSWDGYTF
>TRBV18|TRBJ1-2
CASSPMGPRNYGYTF
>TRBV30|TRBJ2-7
CACQGFGDEQYF
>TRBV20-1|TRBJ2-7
CSSKSTDEQYF
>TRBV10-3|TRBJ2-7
CAISEDPYEQYF
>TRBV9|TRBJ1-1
CASSPVGVSGAEAFF
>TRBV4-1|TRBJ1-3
CASSQDPGKGNTIYF
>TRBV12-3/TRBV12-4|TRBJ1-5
CASRGTGDQPQHF
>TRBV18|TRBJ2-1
CASSRPGGSYNEQFF
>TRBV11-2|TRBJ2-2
CASSHGSANTGELFF
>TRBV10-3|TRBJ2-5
CAISELGLAGETQYF
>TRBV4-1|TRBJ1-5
CASSQSGGGRSNQPQHF
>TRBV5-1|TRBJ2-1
CASSIQANEQFF
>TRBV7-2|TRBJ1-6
CASSSGQGSNSPLHF
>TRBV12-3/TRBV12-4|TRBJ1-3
CASRTASGNTIYF
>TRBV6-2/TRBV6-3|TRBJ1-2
CASSYRTSSGTSYGYTF
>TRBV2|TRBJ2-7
CASSAGTSGPYEQYF
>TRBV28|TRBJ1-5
CASSYQGLNQPQHF
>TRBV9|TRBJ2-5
CASSVSGQGETQYF
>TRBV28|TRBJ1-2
CASSSPLGQGKNYGYTF
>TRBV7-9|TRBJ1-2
CASSLGNGRQYGYTF
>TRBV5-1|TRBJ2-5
CASSKGQGARETQYF
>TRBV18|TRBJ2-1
CASSPPGLAGMNEQFF